The rows below give T cell receptor beta chains drawn from one sample of a study of T-cell reconstitution after alpha-beta-depleted transplantation in children. TCRdb called the PCR reads again in MiXCR, with one record for every CDR3 protein. The table includes just over 950,000 distinct CDR3 sequences, 25% to 30% detected once. The sequences come from PBMCs, mostly from graft donor cells, collected 360 days after TCRalphabeta/CD19-depleted stem cell transplant. These receptors were taken from a boy in the first two years of life who had a stem cell transplant for SCID, so the T cells may come from the graft donor. CDR3s include the opening cysteine and the closing phenylalanine or tryptophan. A D gene is named only where the DNA matches it firmly. Not all rows give a size; the values are once, few, many and, for expanded clones, a class.

V: TRBV5-1
size: few
D: TRBD1
J: TRBJ2-7
DNA: TGCGCCAGCAGCTACCAGGGACAGGGGGCAAACGAGCAGTACTTC
CDR3: CASSYQGQGANEQYF

V: TRBV24-1
size: .
D: .
J: TRBJ2-1
DNA: TGTGCCACCAGTGGATGGGATGAGCAGTTCTTC
CDR3: CATSGWDEQFF

V: TRBV20-1
size: .
D: TRBD2
J: TRBJ2-3
DNA: TGCAGTGCTAGAGCTAACCCGGGACTAGCGGGGGGGCCGCCAGATACGCAGTATTTT
CDR3: CSARANPGLAGGPPDTQYF

V: TRBV6-4
size: .
D: .
J: TRBJ2-3
DNA: TGTGCCAGCAGTGACTCGAGTCAGGGGCGGACAGATACGCAGTATTTT
CDR3: CASSDSSQGRTDTQYF

V: TRBV6-2/TRBV6-3
size: few
D: .
J: TRBJ1-1
DNA: TGTGCCAGCGGGGGTAGACTAAGCTTTGAAGCTTTCTTT
CDR3: CASGGRLSFEAFF

V: TRBV24-1
size: few
D: TRBD1
J: TRBJ2-1
DNA: TGTGCCACCAGTGATTTCGGGACAGGGTCCTACAATGAGCAGTTCTTC
CDR3: CATSDFGTGSYNEQFF

V: TRBV7-2
size: few
D: TRBD2
J: TRBJ2-3
DNA: TGTGCCAGCAGCTCCGGACTAGCGGGGGGGTACACAGATACGCAGTATTTT
CDR3: CASSSGLAGGYTDTQYF

V: TRBV20-1
size: few
D: .
J: TRBJ1-2
DNA: TGCAGTCCATCAGTGGACTATGGCTACACCTTC
CDR3: CSPSVDYGYTF

V: TRBV20-1
size: few
D: .
J: TRBJ1-2
DNA: TGCAGTGCCCCGGACAGATTCGCTGGCTACACCTTC
CDR3: CSAPDRFAGYTF

V: TRBV12-3/TRBV12-4
size: .
D: TRBD2
J: TRBJ2-5
DNA: TGTGCCAGCAGTCCCGCAGCGGGGAGCCAAGAGACCCAGTACTTC
CDR3: CASSPAAGSQETQYF

V: TRBV2
size: .
D: .
J: TRBJ2-7
DNA: TGTGCCAGCAGTGAAGCGCAGGTCTCCTACGAGCAGTACTTC
CDR3: CASSEAQVSYEQYF

V: TRBV4-2
size: few
D: TRBD1
J: TRBJ2-7
DNA: TGTGCCAGCAGCCAAGAGAGGCAGGGGGCGCGTGAGCAGTACTTC
CDR3: CASSQERQGAREQYF

V: TRBV15
size: .
D: TRBD2
J: TRBJ2-5
DNA: TGTGCCACCAGCAGCGGGGGGGAAGGAGAGACCCAGTACTTC
CDR3: CATSSGGEGETQYF

V: TRBV29-1
size: few
D: TRBD2
J: TRBJ2-7
DNA: TGCAGCGTTGAAGCCGCACAGCGGGGCGAGCAGTACTTC
CDR3: CSVEAAQRGEQYF

V: TRBV20-1
size: .
D: TRBD1
J: TRBJ1-4
DNA: TGCAGTGCGAGCAACAGGGGGCGCGGAGGTGAAAAACTGTTTTTT
CDR3: CSASNRGRGGEKLFF

V: TRBV12-3/TRBV12-4
size: .
D: TRBD2
J: TRBJ2-1
DNA: TGTGCCAGCAGACAGGTGACTAGCGGGGGCAATGAGCAGTTCTTC
CDR3: CASRQVTSGGNEQFF

V: TRBV6-5
size: few
D: .
J: TRBJ1-1
DNA: TGTGCCAGCAGTCGGACAGAGACTGAAGCTTTCTTT
CDR3: CASSRTETEAFF